The subject of this entry is one TCR beta chain. The table lists this clonotype with a few counts. This clone's antigen is unknown. No much larger clonotype is one base removed from it; base qualities were not supplied. The data were obtained in a study of human T cells and chemical hapten exposure (dated by TCRdb to about 2021). About the study as a whole: For sensitization, 2% DPC in acetone was applied to a 2 cm by 2 cm area of upper inner arm skin. Throughout the approximately 25-week study period, patients were also given weekly therapeutic DPC doses on the scalp. Patch testing was performed on the upper back with Finn chambers containing 0.01% DPC, and the patch tests were scored after 6 days according to International Contact Dermatitis Research Group standards. The mostly female patient cohort included alopecia areata with under or over 50% scalp involvement, alopecia totalis and alopecia universalis. The libraries were sequenced as a pool, and the TCR yield per sample differed mostly because of small variations in library volumes within the pool. This study followed changes in the peripheral blood TCR repertoire in vivo during primary and secondary sensitization of alopecia patients to the hapten diphenylcyclopropenone (DPC). Patient blood was sampled pre-sensitization (week 0) and at 2, 6 and about 24 weeks after DPC sensitization. Twenty-nine alopecia patients gave blood for TCR sequencing at one to four time points (pre-sensitization, 2, 6 and 24 weeks). Paper-wide results and their limitations: After repeated subsampling, the strength of the expansion versus patch-test correlation and the threshold at which it became significant changed. No change with DPC sensitization was found in the number of TCRs above 1 in 1000 frequency, and no evidence of global repertoire structure alterations was found. Compared with pre-sensitization or healthy control sets, expanded TCRs formed significantly more large CDR3 similarity clusters, which is consistent with antigen-driven responses. Alopecia, a presumed autoimmune disease, was present in all patients, so the immune response of the patients might differ from that of healthy individuals. A positive correlation was found between the number of PT1 expanded TCRs and patch test score, with significance reached at thresholds 8, 16 and 32 but not 4.

The time point label corresponds to: pre-sensitization, week 0. The treatment or condition label of this sample denotes: therapeutic diphenylcyclopropenone sensitization with weekly scalp DPC. At every patch-test visit, the blood draw took place before the patch test was put on. To be eligible, patients had to be aged 18 to 70, diagnosed with alopecia and judged suitable for DPC therapy, while pregnant patients were excluded. Total RNA was isolated from unfractionated whole blood collected in Tempus Blood RNA tubes. The library came from RACE. Sequencing was carried out with a NextSeq 500. Library preparation attached unique molecular identifiers to individual cDNA molecules for quantitative, reproducible TCR counting. Each blood RNA sample was used to sequence both TCR alpha and TCR beta chains. The original pipeline was this. Samples had a median of about 90,000 TCRs, with a range from about 23,224 to 750,000. V, J and CDR3 annotation of the TCR reads was carried out using the Decombinator software suite. For PS versus PT1 abundance plots, all samples were subsampled to the same number of TCRs (28,000). TCRs were defined as expanded if absent before sensitization and observed at least eight times at the 2-week time point. TCRdb itself trimmed the public reads at Q25 with fastp, ran MiXCR and retained productive beta chains. Rows are combined by CDR3 protein, so each entry shows the most common genes and DNA. It is TCRdb's table, rather than the study itself, that gives the V and J calls and clone size. The sample yields more than 55,000 distinct CDR3 sequences; roughly 12% were counted once. The top ten clonotypes cover almost 4% of the sample.

From the germline V gene, CDR1 is SQVTM and CDR2 is ANQGSEA. Trimming costs V 2 bases and J 0 bases, and their ends lie 10 bases apart. Including cysteine and phenylalanine, the CDR3 has 14 amino acids. Only the CDR3 portion is preserved as DNA: 42 bases, with reading frame beginning at the first base. The receptor's source is a woman between 35 and 50 years old with alopecia areata. Some clones in this sample may be carry-over from other donors' samples. Recombination connected TRBV29-1 to TRBJ1-1; a confident D gene designation cannot be given. This specimen was whole blood, taken in connection with sensitization to the hapten diphenylcyclopropenone (DPC). The CDR3 is CSVEPWEMNTEAFF. The nucleotide sequence reads as follows: TGCAGCGTTGAACCATGGGAGATGAACACTGAAGCTTTCTTT.